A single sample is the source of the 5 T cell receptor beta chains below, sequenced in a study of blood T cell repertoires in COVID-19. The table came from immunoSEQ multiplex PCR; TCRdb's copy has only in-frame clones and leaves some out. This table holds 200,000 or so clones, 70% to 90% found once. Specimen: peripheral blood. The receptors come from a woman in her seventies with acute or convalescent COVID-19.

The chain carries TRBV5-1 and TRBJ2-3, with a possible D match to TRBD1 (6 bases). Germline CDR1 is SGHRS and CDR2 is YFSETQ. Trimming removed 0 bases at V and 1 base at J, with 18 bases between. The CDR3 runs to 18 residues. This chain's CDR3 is CASSLAPRSGVGTDTQYF. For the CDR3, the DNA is TGCGCCAGCAGCTTGGCGCCTCGGTCAGGGGTCGGCACAGATACGCAGTATTTT.

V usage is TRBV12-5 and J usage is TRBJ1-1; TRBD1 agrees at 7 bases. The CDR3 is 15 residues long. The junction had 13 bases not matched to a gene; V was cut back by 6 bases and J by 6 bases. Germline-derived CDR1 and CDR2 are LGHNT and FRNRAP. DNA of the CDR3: TGTGCTAGTGGCATCGGGACAGTCCCTGCCCCTGAAGCTTTCTTT. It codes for CASGIGTVPAPEAFF.

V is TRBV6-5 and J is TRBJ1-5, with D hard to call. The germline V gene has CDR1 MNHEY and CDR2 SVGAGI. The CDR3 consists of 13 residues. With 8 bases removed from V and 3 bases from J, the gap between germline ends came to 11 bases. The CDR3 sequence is CASSTIPNQPQHF. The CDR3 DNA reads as TGTGCCAGCTCTACCATCCCCAATCAGCCCCAGCATTTT.

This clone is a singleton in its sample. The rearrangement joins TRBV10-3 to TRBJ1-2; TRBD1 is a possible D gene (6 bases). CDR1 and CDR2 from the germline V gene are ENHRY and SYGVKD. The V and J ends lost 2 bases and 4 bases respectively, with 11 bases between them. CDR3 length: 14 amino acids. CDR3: CAISEQGHGYGYTF. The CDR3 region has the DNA TGTGCCATCAGTGAGCAGGGGCACGGCTATGGCTACACCTTC.

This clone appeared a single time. DNA of the CDR3: TGCGCCAGCAGCCTCGTCGCGGGTGAAGCTTTCTTT. Amino acid sequence: CASSLVAGEAFF. The chain employs TRBV5-1 and TRBJ1-1; D not certain. Trimming shortened V by 4 bases and J by 7 bases, and 11 bases separated the two germline ends. The CDR3 runs 12 residues. Germline-derived CDR1 and CDR2 are SGHRS and YFSETQ.